Listed below are T cell receptor beta chains from one sample, sequenced in a study of blood T cells in healthy people across ages. TCRdb analysed the 5' RACE reads with MiXCR anew, one entry per CDR3 protein. The profile shows roughly 1.4 million distinct CDR3 sequences, roughly 59% of them singletons. The specimen was blood. These TCRs come from a man between 18 and 29 years old in good health. The conserved cysteine and the conserved F or W are not part of the CDR3 here.

TRBV7-2	TRBJ1-6	ASSRTPDNSPLH
TRBV20-1	NA	SAGFTGTVPYEQY
TRBV7-9	TRBJ2-7	ASSKRGESYEQY
TRBV4-3	TRBJ1-1	ASSQVGTGPTEAF
TRBV29-1	TRBJ2-3	SVGGTGSVTQY
TRBV5-1	NA	ASSLQSGTGVPYEQY
TRBV28	NA	ASSQLSDEQY
TRBV29-1	NA	SVLQGLGETQY
TRBV10-3	TRBJ2-5	AIRSGGGVRETQY
TRBV6-5	TRBJ2-1	ASGQGGNEQF
TRBV13	TRBJ1-5	ASSFTANQPQH
TRBV20-1	TRBJ1-4	SAREVDRLF
TRBV6-1	TRBJ1-2	ASGVTTYGYT